This T cell receptor (beta chain) was captured in a study of shared clonotypes between healthy human individuals. When replicate PCRs were run on unsorted PBMC, they used about 300 ng DNA, 25,000 to 35,000 T cell genomes. Here immunoSEQ multiplex PCR was the method, and the copy in TCRdb shows in-frame clones only, minus some. Seen here are around 530,000 clones, around three quarters observed once, and the top ten hold about 12%. Trimming pared 2 bases from V and 8 bases from J, leaving 13 bases between. The CDR3 runs 14 residues. The germline CDR1 and CDR2 sequences are KGHSH and LQKENI. This clone was observed a handful of times.

Sequencing was done on a sample of PBMCs. V and J are TRBV18 and TRBJ2-1; D perhaps matches TRBD2 (5 bases). The receptor's source is a woman aged 40 to 50 in good health. Some clones in this sample may be carry-over from other donors' samples. CDR3: CASSPNPGIDEQFF. For the CDR3, the DNA is TGTGCCAGCTCACCAAACCCCGGGATCGATGAGCAGTTCTTC.